The T cell receptor (beta chain) described here comes from a study of blood T cell repertoires in COVID-19. Study in general: Samples representing acute and convalescent COVID-19 were sourced from the United States, Italy and Spain.

Measured with immunoSEQ multiplex PCR; TCRdb has only the in-frame clones, and not every one. The table has 70,000 or so clones, around 80% seen once. This clone was counted a few times. This CDR3 region has 16 residues. Germline V gene lookup returns CDR1 LGHNT and CDR2 FRNRAP. Trimming stripped 2 bases from V and 4 bases from J, with 18 bases between. This sequence was found in a man at least 80 years old with active or convalescent COVID-19. V gene TRBV12-5 combines with J gene TRBJ2-7; D is perhaps TRBD2 (6 bases). The material sequenced was peripheral blood. The CDR3: CASGLSRRGMIYEQYF. Written as DNA, the CDR3 is TGTGCTAGTGGTTTGTCACGTCGGGGGATGATTTACGAGCAGTACTTC.